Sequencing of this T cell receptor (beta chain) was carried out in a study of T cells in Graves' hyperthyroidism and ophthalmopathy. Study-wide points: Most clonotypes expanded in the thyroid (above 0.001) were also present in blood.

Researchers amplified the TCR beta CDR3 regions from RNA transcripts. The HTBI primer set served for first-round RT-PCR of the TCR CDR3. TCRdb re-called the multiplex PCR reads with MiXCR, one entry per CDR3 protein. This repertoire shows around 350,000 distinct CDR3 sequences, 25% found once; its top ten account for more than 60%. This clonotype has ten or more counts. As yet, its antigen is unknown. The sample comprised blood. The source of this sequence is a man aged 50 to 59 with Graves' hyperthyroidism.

This CDR3 reads CASSPSQGYTEAFF. CDR3 nucleotide sequence: TGTGCCAGCAGTCCTTCACAGGGCTACACTGAAGCTTTCTTT. The chain links TRBV12-3 or TRBV12-4 to TRBJ1-1; possible D gene TRBD1, 6 bases. Trimming removed 5 bases at V and 3 bases at J, with 13 bases between. The CDR3 runs to 14 residues.